This is a list of T cell receptor beta chains from one sample in a study of cytomegalovirus exposure and HLA in healthy donors. Sequencing was performed with immunoSEQ multiplex PCR; in TCRdb, only in-frame clones are kept and a portion is missing. The repertoire holds 180,000 or so clones, with approximately 85% as singletons. Material for sequencing was PBMCs. Source of these receptors: a man in his late teens or twenties in good health and CMV-seropositive. The CDR3 runs from the conserved cysteine through the conserved F or W. A D gene is named only where the DNA matches it firmly. Size is omitted from some rows. Given values are once, few, many or a class for expanded clones.

clone_size j_call d_call v_call cdr3_length cdr3_nt cdr3_aa
- TRBJ2-3 - TRBV29-1 11 TGCAGCTCCCGAGCGGGAGATACGCAGTATTTT CSSRAGDTQYF
- TRBJ2-7 - TRBV2 15 TGTGCCAGCAGTGAAGATTGGGGACAAAACTACGAGCAGTACTTC CASSEDWGQNYEQYF
once TRBJ2-2 TRBD1 TRBV7-3 15 TGTGCCAGCAGCTACCGGGACAGGGGTCGGGGGGAGCTGTTTTTT CASSYRDRGRGELFF
- TRBJ2-7 - TRBV5-4 11 TGTGCCAGCTCCACAGCTGAGTCGCAGTACTTC CASSTAESQYF
- TRBJ2-3 TRBD2 TRBV10-1 15 TGCGCCAGCAGTCCCTGGACTAGCGACACAGATACGCAGTATTTT CASSPWTSDTDTQYF
- TRBJ2-7 TRBD1 TRBV10-1 13 TGCGCCAGCAGTGATAGACAGGGAACCGAGCAGTACTTC CASSDRQGTEQYF
- TRBJ2-7 - TRBV4-1 13 TGCGCCAGCAGCCTGGGGGGACGCTACGAGCAGTACTTC CASSLGGRYEQYF
- TRBJ2-7 - TRBV7-2 13 TGTGCCAGCAGCTTAGGTTACCTCGGCGAGCAGTACTTC CASSLGYLGEQYF
- TRBJ2-3 - TRBV9 13 TGTGCCAGCAGCGTAGGAGGAGGAGATACGCAGTATTTT CASSVGGGDTQYF
- TRBJ2-5 - TRBV5-1 13 TGCGCCAGCAGCTTGGTGGCGGGGTCCCCTCGGAACTTC CASSLVAGSPRNF
- TRBJ2-6 - TRBV29-1 14 TGCAGCGTTGCCGCAGGGTCTGGGGCCAACGTCCTGACTTTC CSVAAGSGANVLTF
- TRBJ2-7 TRBD1 TRBV6-6 15 TGTGCCAGCAGTTATTTAGGACAGGGGTACGACGAGCAGTACTTC CASSYLGQGYDEQYF
- TRBJ2-2 - TRBV10-1 11 TGCGCCAGCAGTCATCCCGGGGAGCTGTTTTTT CASSHPGELFF
once TRBJ1-3 - TRBV5-1 15 TGCGCCAGCAGCTTGGGGGCCAACTCTGGAAACACCATATATTTT CASSLGANSGNTIYF
- TRBJ1-1 TRBD1 TRBV5-4 15 TGTGCCAGCAGCTTAGCAGCAGGGGGCCCGGTTGAAGCTTTCTTT CASSLAAGGPVEAFF
- TRBJ1-2 TRBD1 TRBV9 15 TGTGCCAGCAGCGTAGCTTTACAGGGGTCCTATGGCTACACCTTC CASSVALQGSYGYTF
- TRBJ2-7 - TRBV29-1 14 TGCAGCGCCCGCCGTACGACAGCCCCCTACGAGCAGTACTTC CSARRTTAPYEQYF
- TRBJ2-6 TRBD2 TRBV4-1 19 TGCGCCAGCAGCCAAGATGGGAGCGGGGGGTACTCTGGGGCCAACGTCCTGACTTTC CASSQDGSGGYSGANVLTF
- TRBJ1-4 TRBD1 TRBV19 16 TGTGCCAGTAGTTCCGAGACCGGGACAGGGCCCGAAAAACTGTTTTTT CASSSETGTGPEKLFF
- TRBJ1-1 - TRBV4-2 17 TGTGCCAGCAGCCAAGAATCTTTCATAGGGGAGAACACTGAAGCTTTCTTT CASSQESFIGENTEAFF
- TRBJ2-7 TRBD1 TRBV5-6 16 TGTGCCAGCAGCTTGCCTGCGGGACAGGGTTCCTACGAGCAGTACTTC CASSLPAGQGSYEQYF
- TRBJ2-3 TRBD2 TRBV7-6 16 TGTGCCAGCAGCAGGACTAGCGGGGGCCATACAGATACGCAGTATTTT CASSRTSGGHTDTQYF
- TRBJ1-4 TRBD1 TRBV11-2 14 TGTGCCAGCAGCTGGGACAGGGGCGATGAAAAACTGTTTTTT CASSWDRGDEKLFF
- TRBJ1-1 TRBD1 TRBV7-2 13 TGTGCCAGCAGCTTTAGACAGGGCCGAATAACTTTCTTT CASSFRQGRITFF
- TRBJ1-2 TRBD1 TRBV25-1 16 TGTGCCAGCAGTGATTTTTTCGTGGGACAGGTCTATGGCTACACCTTC CASSDFFVGQVYGYTF
once TRBJ1-2 TRBD1 TRBV5-1 17 TGCGCCAGCAGCTTAGACGGACAGGGGGTCCGTAACTATGGCTACACCTTC CASSLDGQGVRNYGYTF
few TRBJ2-7 - TRBV5-1 14 TGCGCCAGCAGCGAGCGGGGACACCCCTACGAGCAGTACTTC CASSERGHPYEQYF
- TRBJ1-2 TRBD1 TRBV15 15 TGTGCCACCAGCAGAGACGGACAGGGCAGCTATGGCTACACCTTC CATSRDGQGSYGYTF
- TRBJ2-1 TRBD2 TRBV9 14 TGTGCCAGCAGCCCCGGGGGGGGCGGTTTTGAGCAGTTCTTC CASSPGGGGFEQFF
- TRBJ1-1 - TRBV7-2 13 TGTGCCAGCAGCTTGTACCGAGAGGGACATCCTTTCTTT CASSLYREGHPFF
medium-sized TRBJ2-1 TRBD1 TRBV6-4 15 TGTGCCAGCAGTGACTCGACAGGGGGCTACAATGAGCAGTTCTTC CASSDSTGGYNEQFF
- TRBJ1-2 - TRBV28 15 TGTGCCAGCACCAGAACGACAGGCCTGAAATATGGCTACACCTTC CASTRTTGLKYGYTF
few TRBJ2-1 - TRBV4-3 16 TGCGCCAGCAGCCAGGTAGGCCGGAGTACCTACAATGAGCAGTTCTTC CASSQVGRSTYNEQFF
few TRBJ2-2 TRBD1 TRBV5-1 15 TGCGCCAGCAGCCTTGGGACAGGGCCCACCGGGGAGCTGTTTTTT CASSLGTGPTGELFF
medium-sized TRBJ2-3 TRBD2 TRBV6-4 14 TGTGCCAGCAGTGGCGGGGGGGCTTCAGATACGCAGTATTTT CASSGGGASDTQYF
- TRBJ2-5 - TRBV5-4 15 TGTGCCAGCAGCTTGGCTGCGACGGGCGGGGAGACCCAGTACTTC CASSLAATGGETQYF
few TRBJ1-4 TRBD1 TRBV10-3 14 TGTGCCATCAGCCCCGGGACAGGGGACGAAAAACTGTTTTTT CAISPGTGDEKLFF
- TRBJ1-5 TRBD1 TRBV6-1 15 TGTGCCAGCAGTGAATGGACAGGGGGCGAACAGCCCCAGCATTTT CASSEWTGGEQPQHF
few TRBJ1-2 - TRBV6-1 13 TGTGCCAGCAGTGAATCCGGAGGGTATGGCTACACCTTC CASSESGGYGYTF
- TRBJ1-1 TRBD1 TRBV19 17 TGTGCCAGTATACCGTATGGACAGGGCCCTTGTGGGACTGAAGCTTTCTTT CASIPYGQGPCGTEAFF
- TRBJ2-5 TRBD1 TRBV29-1 14 TGCAGCCTCGCCCGGACAGGAGCTAAAGAGACCCAGTACTTC CSLARTGAKETQYF
- TRBJ2-7 - TRBV9 12 TGTGCCAGCAGCCCACGGTTGGAGACGCAGTACTTC CASSPRLETQYF
once TRBJ2-5 TRBD1 TRBV28 13 TGTGCCAGCAGTTACAGGGGAGTAGCGACCCAGTACTTC CASSYRGVATQYF
- TRBJ2-3 - TRBV5-1 17 TGCGCCAGCAGCTGGGGGCCGGATCGGGGGGACACAGATACGCAGTATTTT CASSWGPDRGDTDTQYF
- TRBJ1-4 TRBD1 TRBV27 13 TGTGCCAGCAGCAGGACAGGGTACGAAAAACTGTTTTTT CASSRTGYEKLFF
- TRBJ1-2 TRBD1 TRBV7-9 18 TGTGCCAGCAGTTACTACACAGGGGGGGAGTGGTATTACTATGGCTACACCTTC CASSYYTGGEWYYYGYTF
few TRBJ1-1 - TRBV7-6 15 TGTGCCAGCAGCTTAGCGCTGGGGGGGAACCCTGAAGCTTTCTTT CASSLALGGNPEAFF
- TRBJ2-3 - TRBV25-1 13 TGTGCCAGCAACCAGGGTGTTTTGGATACGCAGTATTTT CASNQGVLDTQYF
- TRBJ2-1 TRBD2 TRBV10-2 15 TGCGCCAGCAGGGCCCAAGCGGGGGGCTACAATGAGCAGTTCTTC CASRAQAGGYNEQFF
few TRBJ1-2 - TRBV4-3 15 TGCGCCAGCAGCCAAGATCCGGGATCGGGCTATGGCTACACCTTC CASSQDPGSGYGYTF
- TRBJ2-5 - TRBV11-2 13 TGTGCCAGCAGCACGGGGTTTCAAGAGACCCAGTACTTC CASSTGFQETQYF
- TRBJ2-1 - TRBV4-1 15 TGCGCCAGCAGCCAAGATGCGGGGTATTACAATGAGCAGTTCTTC CASSQDAGYYNEQFF